This TCR beta chain was captured by sequencing in a study of blood T cell repertoires in COVID-19. Study background: COVID-19 samples collected from the United States, Italy and Spain covered acute and convalescent phases. From T cells, B-cell-depleted T cells, or PBMCs came the material, which was cDNA or gDNA.

Original processing notes: The authors estimated nucleated cell counts from reference gene primer amplification. Sequencing was performed with immunoSEQ multiplex PCR; in TCRdb, only in-frame clones are kept and a portion is missing. Clone size and V and J calls were adopted from that table, with D and trimming inferred from the DNA. The sample shows 390,000 or so clones, about 87% of them seen only once. Recruited during active infection, patients (from Seattle) were subsequently followed longitudinally. CDR3 length equals 16 residues. The V gene's germline CDR1 is MNHEY and CDR2 SVGEGT. The J segment lost 4 bases and the V segment lost 6 bases, leaving 11 bases of the junction unmatched.

The receptor comes from a woman in her thirties with COVID-19, enrolled during active disease. This chain connects TRBV6-2 or TRBV6-3 to TRBJ1-4, with 7 bases lining up with TRBD1. Specimen: peripheral blood. DNA for the CDR3: TGTGCCAGCAGCCCTGGGAGACAGGGCCATAATGAAAAACTGTTTTTT. This translates into CASSPGRQGHNEKLFF.